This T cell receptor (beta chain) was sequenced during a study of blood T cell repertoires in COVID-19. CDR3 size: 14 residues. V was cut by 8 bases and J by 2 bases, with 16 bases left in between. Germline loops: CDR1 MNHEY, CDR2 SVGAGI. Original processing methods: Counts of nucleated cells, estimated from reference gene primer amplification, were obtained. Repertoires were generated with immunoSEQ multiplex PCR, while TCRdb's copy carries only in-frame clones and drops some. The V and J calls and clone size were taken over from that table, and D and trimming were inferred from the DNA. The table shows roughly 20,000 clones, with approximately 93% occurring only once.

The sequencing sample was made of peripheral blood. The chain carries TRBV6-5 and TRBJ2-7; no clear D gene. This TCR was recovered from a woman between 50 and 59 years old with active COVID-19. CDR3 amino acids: CASVPRYRTYEQYF. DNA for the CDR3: TGTGCCAGCGTTCCCAGGTATAGGACCTACGAGCAGTACTTC.